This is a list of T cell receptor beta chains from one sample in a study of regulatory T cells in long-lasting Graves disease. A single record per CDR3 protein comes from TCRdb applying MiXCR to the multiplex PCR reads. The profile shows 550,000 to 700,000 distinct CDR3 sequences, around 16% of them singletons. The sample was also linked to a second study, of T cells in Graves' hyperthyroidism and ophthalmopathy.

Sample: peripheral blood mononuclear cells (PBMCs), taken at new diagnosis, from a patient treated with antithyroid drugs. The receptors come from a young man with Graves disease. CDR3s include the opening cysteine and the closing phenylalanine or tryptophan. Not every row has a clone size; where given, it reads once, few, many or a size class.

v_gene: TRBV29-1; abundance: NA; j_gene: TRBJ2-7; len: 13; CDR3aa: CSVPGLISGEQYF
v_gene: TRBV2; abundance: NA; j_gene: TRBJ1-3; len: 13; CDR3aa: CASQLGEENTIYF
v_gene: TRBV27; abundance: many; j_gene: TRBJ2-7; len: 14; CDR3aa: CASSSLTGAYEQYF
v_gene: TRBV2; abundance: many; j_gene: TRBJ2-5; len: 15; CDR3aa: CASSDYYRDSETQYF
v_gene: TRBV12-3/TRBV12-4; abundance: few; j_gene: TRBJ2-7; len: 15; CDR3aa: CASSPNRGVRYEQYF
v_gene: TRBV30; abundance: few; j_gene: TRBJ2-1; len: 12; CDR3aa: CAWSRELAVQFF
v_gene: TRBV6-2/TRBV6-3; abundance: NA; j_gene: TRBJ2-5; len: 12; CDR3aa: CASGTSGSSEFF
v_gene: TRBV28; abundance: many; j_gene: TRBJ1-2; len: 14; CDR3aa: CASSSTGGGYGYTF
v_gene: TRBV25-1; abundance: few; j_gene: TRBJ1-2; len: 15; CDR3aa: CASSSKVLGFYGYTF
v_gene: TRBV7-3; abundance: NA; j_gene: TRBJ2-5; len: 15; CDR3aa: CASSPRLAGKETQYF
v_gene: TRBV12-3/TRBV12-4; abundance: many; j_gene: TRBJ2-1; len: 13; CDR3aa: CASTDVTGNEQFF